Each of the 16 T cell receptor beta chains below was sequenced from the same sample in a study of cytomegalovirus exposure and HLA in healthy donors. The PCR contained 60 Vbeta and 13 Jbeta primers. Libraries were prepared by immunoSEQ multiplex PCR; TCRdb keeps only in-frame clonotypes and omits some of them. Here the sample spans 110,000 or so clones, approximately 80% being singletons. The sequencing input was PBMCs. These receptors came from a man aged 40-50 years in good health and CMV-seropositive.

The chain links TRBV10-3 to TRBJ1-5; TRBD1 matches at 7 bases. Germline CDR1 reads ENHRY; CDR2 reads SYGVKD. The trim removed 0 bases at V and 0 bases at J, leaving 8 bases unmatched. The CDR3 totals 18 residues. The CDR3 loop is CAISESLVGQISNQPQHF. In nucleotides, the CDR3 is TGTGCCATCAGTGAGTCGCTCGTGGGACAGATTAGCAATCAGCCCCAGCATTTT.

The CDR3 region is CASSQNSGESSYNEQFF. In DNA form, the CDR3 reads TGCGCCAGCAGCCAAAACTCGGGGGAGAGCTCCTACAATGAGCAGTTCTTC. The chain employs TRBV4-1 and TRBJ2-1, with a tentative D call TRBD2 (6 bases). The V gene's germline CDR1 is MGHRA and CDR2 YSYEKL. CDR3 size: 17 residues. V was clipped by 2 bases and J by 0 bases, with 14 bases between them.

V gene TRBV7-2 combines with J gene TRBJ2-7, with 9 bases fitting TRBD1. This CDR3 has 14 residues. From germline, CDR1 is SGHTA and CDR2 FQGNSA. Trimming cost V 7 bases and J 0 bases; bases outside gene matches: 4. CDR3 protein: CASTGTGSSYEQYF. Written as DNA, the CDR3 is TGTGCCAGCACCGGGACAGGGTCCTCCTACGAGCAGTACTTC.

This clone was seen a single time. CDR3 in DNA: TGTGCCAGCAGCGGGCAGGGCTTGTCACCCCTCCACTTT. Protein product: CASSGQGLSPLHF. The chain is built from TRBV7-2 and TRBJ1-6; the D gene is possibly TRBD1 (5 bases). V was trimmed by 5 bases and J by 10 bases, leaving 12 bases between them. The CDR3 runs to 13 residues. Germline CDR1 reads SGHTA; CDR2 reads FQGNSA.

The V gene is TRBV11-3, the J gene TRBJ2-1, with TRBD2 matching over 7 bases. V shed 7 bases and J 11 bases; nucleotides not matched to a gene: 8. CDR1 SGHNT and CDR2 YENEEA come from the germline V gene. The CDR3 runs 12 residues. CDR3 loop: CASKGGSEKQFF. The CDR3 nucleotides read TGTGCCAGCAAGGGAGGGAGTGAAAAGCAGTTCTTC.

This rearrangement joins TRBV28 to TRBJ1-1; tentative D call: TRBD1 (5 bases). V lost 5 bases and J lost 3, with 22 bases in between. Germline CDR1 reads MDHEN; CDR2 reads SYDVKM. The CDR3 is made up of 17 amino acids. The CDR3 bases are TGTGCCAGCAGTCGCGCTTCTGGGGCGGGGGGGGACACTGAAGCTTTCTTT. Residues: CASSRASGAGGDTEAFF.

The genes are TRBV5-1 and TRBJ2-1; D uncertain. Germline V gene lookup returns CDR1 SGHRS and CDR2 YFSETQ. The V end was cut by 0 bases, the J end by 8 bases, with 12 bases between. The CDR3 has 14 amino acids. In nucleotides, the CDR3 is TGCGCCAGCAGCTTGGGGTCCCTCTCGGATGAGCAGTTCTTC. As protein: CASSLGSLSDEQFF. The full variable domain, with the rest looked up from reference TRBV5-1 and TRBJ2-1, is KAGVTQTPRYLIKTRGQQVTLSCSPISGHRSVSWYQQTPGQGLQFLFEYFSETQRNKGNFPGRFSGRQFSNSRSEMNVSTLELGDSALYLCASSLGSLSDEQFFGPGTRLTVL.

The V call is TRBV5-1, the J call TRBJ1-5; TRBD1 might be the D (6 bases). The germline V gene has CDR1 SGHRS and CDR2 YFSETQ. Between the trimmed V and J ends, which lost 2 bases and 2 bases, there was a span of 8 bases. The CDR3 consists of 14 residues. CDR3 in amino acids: CASSLGGGNQPQHF. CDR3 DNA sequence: TGCGCCAGCAGCTTAGGGGGAGGCAATCAGCCCCAGCATTTT.

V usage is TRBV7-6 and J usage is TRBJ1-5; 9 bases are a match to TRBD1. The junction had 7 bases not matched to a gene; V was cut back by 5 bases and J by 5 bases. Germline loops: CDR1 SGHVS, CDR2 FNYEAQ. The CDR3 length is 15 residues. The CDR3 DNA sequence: TGTGCCAGCAGCCCCCGACAGGGGGGGGATCAGCCCCAGCATTTT. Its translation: CASSPRQGGDQPQHF.

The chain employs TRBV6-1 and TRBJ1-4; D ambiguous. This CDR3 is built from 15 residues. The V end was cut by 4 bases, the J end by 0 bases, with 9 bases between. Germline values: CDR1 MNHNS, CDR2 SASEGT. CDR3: CASSGYIATNEKLFF. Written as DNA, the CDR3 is TGTGCCAGCAGTGGTTACATTGCAACTAATGAAAAACTGTTTTTT.

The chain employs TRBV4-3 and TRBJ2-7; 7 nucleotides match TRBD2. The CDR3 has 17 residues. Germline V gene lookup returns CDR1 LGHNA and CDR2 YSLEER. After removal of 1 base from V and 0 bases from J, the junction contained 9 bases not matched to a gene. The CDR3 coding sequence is TGCGCCAGCAGCCAAGGTGCGGGGGAGGGCGACTCCTACGAGCAGTACTTC. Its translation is CASSQGAGEGDSYEQYF.

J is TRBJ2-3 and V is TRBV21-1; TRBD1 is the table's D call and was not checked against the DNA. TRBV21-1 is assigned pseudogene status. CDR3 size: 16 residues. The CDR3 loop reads CASSPGVPYRTDTQYF. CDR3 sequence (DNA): TGTGCCAGCAGCCCAGGGGTACCTTATAGAACAGATACGCAGTATTTT.

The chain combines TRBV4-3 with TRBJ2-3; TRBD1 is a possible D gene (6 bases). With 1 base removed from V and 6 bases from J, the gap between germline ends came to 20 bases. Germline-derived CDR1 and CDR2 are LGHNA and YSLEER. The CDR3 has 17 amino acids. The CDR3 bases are TGCGCCAGCAGCCAAGTCAGCGACAGGAGGCTGAAGGATACGCAGTATTTT. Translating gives CASSQVSDRRLKDTQYF.

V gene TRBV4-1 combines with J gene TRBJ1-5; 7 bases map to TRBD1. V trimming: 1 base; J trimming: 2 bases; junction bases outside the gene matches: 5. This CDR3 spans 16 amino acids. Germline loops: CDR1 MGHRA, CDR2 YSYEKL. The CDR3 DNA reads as TGCGCCAGCAGCCAAGGGAGGGGGCTTGGCAATCAGCCCCAGCATTTT. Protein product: CASSQGRGLGNQPQHF.

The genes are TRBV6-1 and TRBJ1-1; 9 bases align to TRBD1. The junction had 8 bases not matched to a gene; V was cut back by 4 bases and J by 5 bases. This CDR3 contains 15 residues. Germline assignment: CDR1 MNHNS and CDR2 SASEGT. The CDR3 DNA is TGTGCCAGCAGTGTTGGACAGGGGAGAAGGACTGAAGCTTTCTTT. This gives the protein CASSVGQGRRTEAFF.

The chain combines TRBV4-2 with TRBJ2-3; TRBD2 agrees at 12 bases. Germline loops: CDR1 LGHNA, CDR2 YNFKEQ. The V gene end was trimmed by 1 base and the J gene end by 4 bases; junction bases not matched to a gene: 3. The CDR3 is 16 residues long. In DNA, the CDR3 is TGTGCCAGCAGCCAAGCCCTAGCGGGGGGGCCAGATACGCAGTATTTT. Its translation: CASSQALAGGPDTQYF.